This entry describes one TCR beta chain. Its antigen is as yet unknown. The CDR3 contains 15 residues. V shed 6 bases and J 0 bases; nucleotides not matched to a gene: 9. Per germline, CDR1 SGHKS and CDR2 YYEKEE (reference sequence). This specimen comes from a study of long-term antiretroviral therapy in people with HIV. Study results and limitations: Whereas controls had wider CDR3 length ranges, HIV repertoires had narrower ones.

It was version v3.0 of the immunoSEQ assay that was run at survey level. Some clones are missing from TCRdb's copy, which holds only in-frame ones; the method was immunoSEQ multiplex PCR. This sample has more than 35,000 clones, with 90% to 95% found just once. The TCR comes from a woman aged 45-65 years with HIV. The V gene is TRBV5-5, the J gene TRBJ2-7; 7 bases line up with TRBD2. The sequencing here drew on unsorted PBMCs, taken 3.7 years after starting antiretroviral therapy. The CDR3 nucleotides are TGTGCCAGCACCCTGGCGGGCGGGGGCTCCTACGAGCAGTACTTC. Encoded protein: CASTLAGGGSYEQYF. The full variable domain, its missing parts supplied by reference TRBV5-5 and TRBJ2-7, is DAGVTQSPTHLIKTRGQQVTLRCSPISGHKSVSWYQQVLGQGPQFIFQYYEKEERGRGNFPDRFSARQFPNYSSELNVNALLLGDSALYLCASTLAGGGSYEQYFGPGTRLTVT.